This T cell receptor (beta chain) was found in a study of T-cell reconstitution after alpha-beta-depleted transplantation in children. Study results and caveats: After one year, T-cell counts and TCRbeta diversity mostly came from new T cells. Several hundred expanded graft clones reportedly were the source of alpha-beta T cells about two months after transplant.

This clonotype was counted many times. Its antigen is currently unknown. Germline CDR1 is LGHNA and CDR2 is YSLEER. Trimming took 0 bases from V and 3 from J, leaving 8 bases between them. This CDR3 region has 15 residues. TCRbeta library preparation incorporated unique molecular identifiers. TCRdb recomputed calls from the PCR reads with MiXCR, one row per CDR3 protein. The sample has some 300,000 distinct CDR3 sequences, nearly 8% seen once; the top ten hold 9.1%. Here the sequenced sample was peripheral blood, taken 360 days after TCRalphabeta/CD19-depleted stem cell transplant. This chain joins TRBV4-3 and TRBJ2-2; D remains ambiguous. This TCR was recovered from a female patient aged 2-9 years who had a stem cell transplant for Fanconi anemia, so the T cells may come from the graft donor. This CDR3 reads CASSQERMYTGELFF. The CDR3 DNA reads TGCGCCAGCAGCCAAGAAAGGATGTACACCGGGGAGCTGTTTTTT.